This T cell receptor beta chain originates from a study of beta chain features in type 1 diabetes. The CDR3 is 15 residues long. After removal of 6 bases from V and 3 bases from J, the junction contained 10 bases not matched to a gene. Germline CDR1 reads KGHSH; CDR2 reads LQKENI. General study points: Patients with type 1 diabetes carried fewer insertions and had more deletions at their VDJ junctions.

A few counts support this clone. What it recognizes is unknown. The study reverse transcribed the entire isolated RNA, so it sequenced expressed TCRB transcripts. This table comes from immunoSEQ multiplex PCR, and its TCRdb copy is limited to in-frame clones, with some not included. The sample has hundreds of thousands of clones; around a sixth are singletons. This receptor was identified in a man in his late teens or twenties in good health. This chain connects TRBV18 to TRBJ1-1; the match to TRBD1 covers 7 bases. Sequenced sample: naive CD4+ T cells from blood. In DNA, the CDR3 is TGTGCCAGCTCTCTCGGACAGGCTGGGGACACTGAAGCTTTCTTT. Translated: CASSLGQAGDTEAFF. Full variable domain (outside the CDR3, taken from reference TRBV18 and TRBJ1-1): NAGVMQNPRHLVRRRGQEARLRCSPMKGHSHVYWYRQLPEEGLKFMVYLQKENIIDESGMPKERFSAEFPKEGPSILRIQQVVRGDSAAYFCASSLGQAGDTEAFFGQGTRLTVV.